This entry concerns a single T cell receptor (beta chain). Its antigen is as yet unknown. The CDR3 length is 14 residues. V shed 4 bases and J 7 bases; nucleotides not matched to a gene: 7. Germline CDR1 and CDR2: DFQATT and SNEGSKA (reference sequence). Constant-segment-primed 5'RACE gave TCR alpha and TCR beta cDNA libraries with sample barcodes and UMIs. TCRdb fed the 5' RACE reads into MiXCR, producing one record per CDR3 protein. The table records about 310,000 distinct CDR3 sequences, 15% to 20% of them present only once. These data come from a study of T-cell memory formation after mild COVID-19. Overall study context: Largely donor-specific TCR clusters were found. General study findings and limits: The authors left the SARS-CoV-2 specificity of second-wave clones peaking on day 37 unconfirmed. Memory cells collected pre-infection included some clones that later responded, suggesting cross-reactive memory joined.

This TCR derives from a young man who had mild COVID-19 (a few samples of this study predate the infection). Cell type and time point are not known. This chain connects TRBV20-1 to TRBJ2-1, with 10 bases lining up with TRBD2. The sequenced sample consisted of PBMCs or a T cell subset sorted from them (not recorded which). The CDR3: CSAIVQRGGNEQFF. Here the CDR3 DNA reads TGCAGTGCTATAGTCCAGCGGGGGGGTAATGAGCAGTTCTTC.